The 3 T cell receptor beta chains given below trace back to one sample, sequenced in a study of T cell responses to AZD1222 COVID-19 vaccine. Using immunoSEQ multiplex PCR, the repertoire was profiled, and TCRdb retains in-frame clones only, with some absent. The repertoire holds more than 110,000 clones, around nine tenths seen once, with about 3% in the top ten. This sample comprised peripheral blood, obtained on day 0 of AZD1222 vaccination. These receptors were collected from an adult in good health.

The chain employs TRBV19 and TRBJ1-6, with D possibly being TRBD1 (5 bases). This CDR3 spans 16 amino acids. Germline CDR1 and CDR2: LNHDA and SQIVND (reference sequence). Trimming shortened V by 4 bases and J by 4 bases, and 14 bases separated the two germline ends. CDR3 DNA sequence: TGTGCCAGTAGTAGGGGACGGGGCAGATATAATTCACCCCTCCACTTT. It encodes CASSRGRGRYNSPLHF.

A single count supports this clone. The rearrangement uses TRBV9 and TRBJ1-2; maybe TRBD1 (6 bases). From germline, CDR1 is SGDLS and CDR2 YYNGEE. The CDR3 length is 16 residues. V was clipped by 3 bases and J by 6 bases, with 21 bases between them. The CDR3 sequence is CASSDPLWRGADGYTF. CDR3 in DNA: TGTGCCAGCAGCGACCCATTATGGCGGGGGGCAGATGGCTACACCTTC.

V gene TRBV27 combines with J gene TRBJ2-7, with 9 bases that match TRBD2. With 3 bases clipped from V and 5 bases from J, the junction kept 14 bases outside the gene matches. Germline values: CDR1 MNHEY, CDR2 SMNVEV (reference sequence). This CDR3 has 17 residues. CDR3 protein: CASSFRGGGRAGNEQYF. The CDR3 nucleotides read TGTGCCAGCAGTTTTAGGGGTGGCGGGAGGGCAGGAAACGAGCAGTACTTC.